This section outlines one TCR beta chain sequence together with its context. CDR1 and CDR2 from the germline V gene are SGHTA and FQGNSA. The CDR3 length is 14 residues. The trim removed 3 bases at V and 5 bases at J, leaving 6 bases unmatched. The sample belongs to a study of T cells after yellow fever vaccination. TCRdb recomputed calls from the 5' RACE reads with MiXCR, one row per CDR3 protein. This sample has some 320,000 distinct CDR3 sequences, with 9.5% to 12% found just once. This rearrangement joins TRBV7-2 to TRBJ2-5, with 7 bases fitting TRBD1. The receptor was derived from a man aged 18-30 years who received the YFV17D yellow fever vaccine. The sample consisted of CD4+ T cells sorted from PBMCs, taken 45 days after the yellow fever booster vaccination. CDR3 bases: TGTGCCAGCAGCTTTACGACAGGGCGGGAGACCCAGTACTTC. Its translation: CASSFTTGRETQYF.